Below are 30 T cell receptor beta chains sequenced from a single sample in a study of CD4 T cells in relation to SARS-CoV-2 and coronaviruses. These receptors have no identified antigens. The protocol was immunoSEQ multiplex PCR, while the TCRdb copy is restricted to in-frame clones and leaves out a portion. The sample shows under 45,000 clones, more than 65% of them seen only once. The sample comprised naive CD4+ T cells from PBMCs, cultured in vitro. The subset denotes: naive CD4+ T cells isolated by negative enrichment. Receptors were obtained from an adult with COVID-19.

The chain carries TRBV6-5 and TRBJ2-3; 7 nucleotides match TRBD2. The germline CDR1 and CDR2 sequences are MNHEY and SVGAGI. The CDR3 loop spans 13 amino acids. V lost 5 bases, J lost 4 bases, and 3 bases stayed unmatched. CDR3 DNA: TGTGCCAGCAGTCGGACTAGGTCAGATACGCAGTATTTT. It translates to CASSRTRSDTQYF.

Remarks on this clone: Germline and junction disagree at one end, which may indicate a read error. The rearrangement uses TRBV6-1 and TRBJ1-5; D uncertain. Looked up from germline, CDR1 is MNHNS and CDR2 is SASEGT. The CDR3 spans 15 residues. CDR3 nucleotides: TGTGCCGGCAGTGAAGCCGGACGGATCAATCAGCCCCAGCATTTT. It specifies CAGSEAGRINQPQHF.

This chain joins TRBV5-1 and TRBJ2-1; TRBD2 agrees at 11 bases. Germline loops: CDR1 SGHRS, CDR2 YFSETQ. V lost 6 bases, J lost 9 bases, and 8 bases stayed unmatched. The CDR3 extends over 14 amino acids. The CDR3 region has the DNA TGCGCCAGCATGCGGACTAGCGGGCCGGCTGAGCAGTTCTTC. This codes for CASMRTSGPAEQFF.

The chain combines TRBV28 with TRBJ2-2; D remains ambiguous. The germline CDR1 and CDR2 sequences are MDHEN and SYDVKM. The CDR3 spans 15 residues. Between the trimmed V and J ends, which lost 2 bases and 5 bases, there was a span of 12 bases. In DNA form, the CDR3 reads TGTGCCAGCAGTTTAGTCTTTATTGGGACCGGGGAGCTGTTTTTT. Encoded protein: CASSLVFIGTGELFF.

This sequence joins TRBV28 and TRBJ1-5, with TRBD1 identical over 12 bases. The germline V gene encodes CDR1 MDHEN and CDR2 SYDVKM. The CDR3 consists of 17 residues. Germline trimming cut 6 bases from V and 1 base from J; bases unmatched to any gene: 7. CDR3 DNA: TGTGCCAGCAGCGACTCCGGGACAGGGGGCAGCAATCAGCCCCAGCATTTT. As protein: CASSDSGTGGSNQPQHF.

The rearrangement links TRBV2 to TRBJ2-3; 9 nucleotides align to TRBD2. V lost 6 bases to trimming and J lost 5 bases; unmatched junction nucleotides: 9. The germline V gene encodes CDR1 SNHLY and CDR2 FYNNEI. CDR3 length: 15 amino acids. The CDR3 reads CASRRGSGRRDTQYF. CDR3 nucleotides: TGTGCCAGCAGGAGGGGGAGCGGGAGGCGAGATACGCAGTATTTT.

This chain links TRBV30 with TRBJ2-7; TRBD1 aligns across 7 bases. Germline values: CDR1 GTSNPN, CDR2 SVGIG (reference sequence). The CDR3 covers 13 residues. Unmatched junction bases numbered 7, after V lost 3 bases and J lost 5 bases. The CDR3 spells CAWRPDRDHEQYF. CDR3 DNA sequence: TGTGCCTGGAGGCCCGACAGGGACCACGAGCAGTACTTC.

This chain uses TRBV3-1 (or the pseudogene TRBV3-2) with TRBJ2-5, with 8 bases matching TRBD1. Germline-derived CDR1 and CDR2 are LGHDT and YNNKEL (reference sequence). There are 15 residues in the CDR3. Trimming took 2 bases from V and 3 from J; bases not matched to a gene: 5. The CDR3 spells CASSQLDRVEETQYF. The CDR3 bases are TGTGCCAGCAGCCAATTGGACAGGGTCGAAGAGACCCAGTACTTC.

The chain has TRBV5-1 and TRBJ2-7; D possibly corresponds to TRBD1 (5 bases). Trimming pared 6 bases from V and 0 bases from J, leaving 7 bases between. The CDR3 extends over 12 amino acids. Germline V lookup: CDR1 SGHRS, CDR2 YFSETQ. The CDR3 region is CASKQDSYEQYF. The CDR3 region has the DNA TGCGCCAGCAAACAGGACTCCTACGAGCAGTACTTC.

The gene calls are TRBV7-9 and TRBJ2-5, with a weak D call TRBD1 (5 bases). Trimming left V 0 bases short and J 4 bases short, with 21 bases between. The CDR3 totals 18 residues. Germline values: CDR1 SEHNR, CDR2 FQNEAQ (reference sequence). The CDR3 reads CASSLAKAGFFPPETQYF. For the CDR3, the DNA is TGTGCCAGCAGCTTAGCCAAGGCAGGGTTCTTCCCGCCAGAGACCCAGTACTTC.

The rearrangement uses TRBV9 and TRBJ1-3; 9 bases agree with TRBD1. This CDR3 contains 19 residues. Germline V gene data show CDR1 as SGDLS and CDR2 as YYNGEE. V dropped 4 bases and J dropped 0; count of bases not matched to a gene: 14. Here the CDR3 DNA reads TGTGCCAGCAGCACCCGGGACAGGGTCCTTCCAGGCTCTGGAAACACCATATATTTT. Protein sequence: CASSTRDRVLPGSGNTIYF.

This sequence joins TRBV21-1 and TRBJ1-3; no DNA check was done on the table's D call, TRBD1. TRBV21-1 has pseudogene status. This CDR3 has 16 amino acids. CDR3 protein: CASSRPTPSSGNTIYF. CDR3 DNA sequence: TGTGCCAGCAGCCGACCGACACCGTCTTCTGGAAACACCATATATTTT.

This clone has just one count. Other DNA sequences in this specimen translate into the identical CDR3. This chain links TRBV6-5 with TRBJ1-4; D ambiguous. The CDR3 has 14 residues. In germline, CDR1 is MNHEY, CDR2 SVGAGI. V dropped 3 bases and J dropped 5 bases, with 10 bases sitting between them. The CDR3 reads CASSYTRTNEKLFF. CDR3 coding DNA: TGTGCCAGCAGTTATACCCGAACCAATGAAAAACTGTTTTTT.

This chain connects TRBV2 to TRBJ2-1; D is unclear. The CDR3 has 15 residues. V was trimmed by 7 bases and J by 0 bases, leaving 13 bases between them. Germline V gene lookup returns CDR1 SNHLY and CDR2 FYNNEI. The CDR3 spells CASKGRSSSYNEQFF. CDR3 nucleotide sequence: TGTGCCAGCAAAGGGCGGAGCAGCTCCTACAATGAGCAGTTCTTC.

This clone was picked up one time. The gene calls are TRBV28 and TRBJ1-2, with D possibly being TRBD1 (6 bases). This CDR3 is 13 amino acids long. V was cut by 2 bases and J by 8 bases, with 12 bases left in between. CDR1 is MDHEN, CDR2 SYDVKM, per germline. CDR3 bases: TGTGCCAGCAGTTTACAGGGGAATGGCGGCTACACCTTC. Amino acids: CASSLQGNGGYTF.

This chain links TRBV7-2 with TRBJ2-7; D call uncertain. The germline CDR1 and CDR2 sequences are SGHTA and FQGNSA. This CDR3 has 11 residues. The V and J ends lost 1 base and 4 bases respectively, with 2 bases between them. The CDR3 DNA sequence: TGTGCCAGCAGCTTAGATTACGAGCAGTACTTC. This translates into CASSLDYEQYF.

The chain carries TRBV5-1 and TRBJ2-7; D is ambiguous. V lost 1 base, J lost 2 bases, and 16 bases lay in between. In germline, CDR1 is SGHRS, CDR2 YFSETQ. The CDR3 runs 16 residues. The chain's CDR3 is CASSLSAITPTYEQYF. CDR3 DNA: TGCGCCAGCAGCTTGTCGGCCATCACCCCAACCTACGAGCAGTACTTC.

The chain uses TRBV7-3 and TRBJ2-1, with no clear D. Germline CDR1 is SGHTA and CDR2 is FQGTGA. Trimming cost V 5 bases and J 1 base, with 15 bases left between them. CDR3 size: 16 residues. The CDR3 loop is CASSGRGRTSYNEQFF. The DNA of the CDR3 is TGTGCCAGCAGCGGACGTGGGCGTACGTCCTACAATGAGCAGTTCTTC.

The count of this clone is one. The chain couples TRBV6-2 or TRBV6-3 to TRBJ2-5; 11 nucleotides line up with TRBD2. Germline V gene lookup returns CDR1 MNHEY and CDR2 SVGEGT. CDR3 length: 16 amino acids. The ends lost 5 bases at V and 1 base at J; junction bases unmatched: 6. The CDR3 reads CASSRGLAELQETQYF. The CDR3, as DNA: TGTGCCAGCAGTAGGGGACTAGCGGAGCTCCAAGAGACCCAGTACTTC.

The chain has TRBV6-5 and TRBJ1-3, with D unresolved. Germline CDR1 is MNHEY and CDR2 is SVGAGI. Deletions cut 0 bases from V and 1 base from J, with 10 bases between. This CDR3 contains 16 residues. The CDR3 DNA sequence: TGTGCCAGCAGTTACTCGATAGGCTGGTCTGGAAACACCATATATTTT. Its translation: CASSYSIGWSGNTIYF.

This chain connects TRBV5-4 to TRBJ2-7; 7 positions agree with TRBD1. The CDR3 runs 15 residues. With 3 bases clipped from V and 4 bases from J, the junction kept 10 bases outside the gene matches. Germline V lookup: CDR1 SGHNT, CDR2 YYREEE (reference sequence). DNA for the CDR3: TGTGCCAGCAGCTCCTCTTCGACAGGGATATACGAGCAGTACTTC. As protein: CASSSSSTGIYEQYF.

This clone occurred a few times. In nucleotides, the CDR3 is TGTGCCAGCAGCTTAGGTGGTAGCATCACCGGGGAGCTGTTTTTT. Its translation: CASSLGGSITGELFF. The chain combines TRBV7-2 with TRBJ2-2; D remains unclear. The germline V gene has CDR1 SGHTA and CDR2 FQGNSA. The CDR3 has 15 residues. The V end was cut by 1 base, the J end by 4 bases, with 10 bases between.

The CDR3 DNA reads as TGTGCCAGCAGGCCCTCAGGGTCTAATTCACCCCTCCACTTT. Encoded protein: CASRPSGSNSPLHF. The rearrangement links TRBV6-6 to TRBJ1-6; TRBD1 is a possible D gene (5 bases). CDR1 and CDR2 (germline): MNHNY, SVGAGI (reference sequence). Between the trimmed V and J ends, which lost 6 bases and 6 bases, there was a span of 12 bases. The CDR3 is 14 residues long.

The rearrangement links TRBV5-5 to TRBJ1-4; D gene unclear. The CDR3 has 12 residues. Between the trimmed V and J ends, which lost 3 bases and 7 bases, there was a span of 7 bases. The V gene's germline CDR1 is SGHKS and CDR2 YYEKEE (reference sequence). The CDR3 coding sequence is TGTGCCAGCAGCTCAATACGTGAAAAACTGTTTTTT. Protein product: CASSSIREKLFF.

V gene TRBV5-1 combines with J gene TRBJ2-2; 9 bases line up with TRBD2. The germline V gene encodes CDR1 SGHRS and CDR2 YFSETQ. This CDR3 contains 16 residues. V dropped 4 bases and J dropped 3; count of bases not matched to a gene: 7. CDR3 sequence: CASSVLTSGDTGELFF. The CDR3 bases are TGCGCCAGCAGCGTCCTGACTAGCGGAGACACCGGGGAGCTGTTTTTT.

CDR3 loop: CASSSRLAGSYEQYF. The CDR3 nucleotides read TGTGCCAGCAGTTCGAGACTAGCGGGGTCCTACGAGCAGTACTTC. The chain uses TRBV28 and TRBJ2-7; TRBD2 agrees at 11 bases. The CDR3 consists of 15 residues. In germline, CDR1 is MDHEN, CDR2 SYDVKM. V lost 4 bases, J lost 1 base, and 3 bases stayed unmatched.

This chain joins TRBV20-1 and TRBJ2-1; 7 bases agree with TRBD1. The CDR3 contains 15 residues. V shed 3 bases and J 9 bases; nucleotides not matched to a gene: 14. Germline loops: CDR1 DFQATT, CDR2 SNEGSKA (reference sequence). CDR3 protein: CSASKGGALVVEQFF. For the CDR3, the DNA is TGCAGTGCTAGTAAAGGGGGCGCGTTGGTAGTTGAGCAGTTCTTC.

The chain joins TRBV5-6 to TRBJ2-3; tentative D call: TRBD1 (6 bases). V was trimmed by 1 base and J by 8 bases, leaving 17 bases between them. CDR1 is SGHDT and CDR2 is YYEEEE in the germline V gene. There are 15 residues in the CDR3. Written as DNA, the CDR3 is TGTGCCAGCAGCTTGCAGGGGTGGGGATCGCGTACGCAGTATTTT. Amino acids: CASSLQGWGSRTQYF.

The chain is built from TRBV19 and TRBJ2-1; no clear D gene. Trimming cost V 4 bases and J 3 bases, with 16 bases left between them. This CDR3 has 16 amino acids. Germline CDR1 and CDR2: LNHDA and SQIVND (reference sequence). CDR3 loop: CASSKYRWQDYNEQFF. CDR3 nucleotide sequence: TGTGCCAGTAGTAAGTATCGGTGGCAGGACTACAATGAGCAGTTCTTC.

This clone was seen a single time. J is TRBJ2-1 and V is TRBV7-6; D possibly corresponds to TRBD1 (6 bases). Germline V lookup: CDR1 SGHVS, CDR2 FNYEAQ. The CDR3 length is 17 residues. V dropped 0 bases and J dropped 8 bases, with 20 bases sitting between them. The CDR3 coding sequence is TGTGCCAGCAGCTTAGCAGCTAGGGGGATGTTTAGCGATGAGCAGTTCTTC. This translates into CASSLAARGMFSDEQFF.